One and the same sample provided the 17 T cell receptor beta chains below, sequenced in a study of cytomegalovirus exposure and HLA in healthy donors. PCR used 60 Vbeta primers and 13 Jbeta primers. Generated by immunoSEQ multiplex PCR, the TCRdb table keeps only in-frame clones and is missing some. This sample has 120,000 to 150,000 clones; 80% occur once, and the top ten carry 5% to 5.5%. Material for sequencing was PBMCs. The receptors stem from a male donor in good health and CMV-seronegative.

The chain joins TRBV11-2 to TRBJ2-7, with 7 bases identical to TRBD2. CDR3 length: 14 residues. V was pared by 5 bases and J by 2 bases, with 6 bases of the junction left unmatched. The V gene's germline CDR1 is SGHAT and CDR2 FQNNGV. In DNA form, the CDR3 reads TGTGCCAGCAGCCCGGTGCGGGGGACCTACGAGCAGTACTTC. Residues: CASSPVRGTYEQYF.

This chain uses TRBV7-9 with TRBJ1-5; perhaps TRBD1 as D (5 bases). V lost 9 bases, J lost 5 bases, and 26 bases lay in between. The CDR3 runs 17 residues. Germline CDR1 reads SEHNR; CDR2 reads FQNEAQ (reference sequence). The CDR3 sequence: CARLGGGEQVSDQPQHF. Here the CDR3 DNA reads TGTGCCAGACTGGGAGGAGGGGAACAGGTTTCGGATCAGCCCCAGCATTTT.

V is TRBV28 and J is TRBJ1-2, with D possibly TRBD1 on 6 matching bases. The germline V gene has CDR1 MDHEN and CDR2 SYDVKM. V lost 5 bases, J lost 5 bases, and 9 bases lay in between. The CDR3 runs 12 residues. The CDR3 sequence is CASSKTGYGYTF. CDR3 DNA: TGTGCCAGCAGTAAGACAGGTTATGGCTACACCTTC.

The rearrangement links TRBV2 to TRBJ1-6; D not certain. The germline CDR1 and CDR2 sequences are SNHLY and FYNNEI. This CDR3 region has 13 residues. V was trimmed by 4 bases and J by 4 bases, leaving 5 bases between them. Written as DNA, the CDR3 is TGTGCCAGCAGTGTCCAATATAATTCACCCCTCCACTTT. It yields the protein CASSVQYNSPLHF.

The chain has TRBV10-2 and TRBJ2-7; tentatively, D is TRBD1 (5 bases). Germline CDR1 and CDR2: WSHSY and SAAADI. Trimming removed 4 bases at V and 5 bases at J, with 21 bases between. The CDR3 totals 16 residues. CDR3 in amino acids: CASSVARDGLGDEQYF. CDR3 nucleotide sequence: TGCGCCAGCAGTGTGGCCAGGGATGGCTTGGGCGACGAGCAGTACTTC.

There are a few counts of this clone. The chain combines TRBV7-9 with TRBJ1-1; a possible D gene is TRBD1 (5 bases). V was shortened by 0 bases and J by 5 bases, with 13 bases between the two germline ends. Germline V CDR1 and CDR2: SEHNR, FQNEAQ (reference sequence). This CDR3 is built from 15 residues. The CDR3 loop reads CASSLAPGFRTEAFF. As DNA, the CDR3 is TGTGCCAGCAGCTTAGCCCCAGGGTTCAGAACTGAAGCTTTCTTT.

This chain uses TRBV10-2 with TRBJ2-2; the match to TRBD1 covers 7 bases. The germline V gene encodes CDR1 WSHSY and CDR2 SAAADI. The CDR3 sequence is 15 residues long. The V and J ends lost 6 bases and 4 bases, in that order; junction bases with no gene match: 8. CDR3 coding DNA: TGCGCCAGCAGCGACGAGGGGGCCGGCACCGGGGAGCTGTTTTTT. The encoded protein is CASSDEGAGTGELFF.

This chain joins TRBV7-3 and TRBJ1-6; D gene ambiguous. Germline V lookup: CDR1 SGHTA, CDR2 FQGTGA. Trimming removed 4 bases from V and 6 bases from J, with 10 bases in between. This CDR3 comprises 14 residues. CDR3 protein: CASSSGLINSPLHF. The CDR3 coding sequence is TGTGCCAGCAGCTCGGGTCTGATTAATTCACCCCTCCACTTT.

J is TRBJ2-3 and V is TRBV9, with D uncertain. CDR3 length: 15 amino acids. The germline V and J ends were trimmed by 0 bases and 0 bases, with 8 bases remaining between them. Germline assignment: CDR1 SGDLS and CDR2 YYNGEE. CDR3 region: CASSVGESSTDTQYF. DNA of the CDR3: TGTGCCAGCAGCGTAGGAGAGTCTAGCACAGATACGCAGTATTTT.

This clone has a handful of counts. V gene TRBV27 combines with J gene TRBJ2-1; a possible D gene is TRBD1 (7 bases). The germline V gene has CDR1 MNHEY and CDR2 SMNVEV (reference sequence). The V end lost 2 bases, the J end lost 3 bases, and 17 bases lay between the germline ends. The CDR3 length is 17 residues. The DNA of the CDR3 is TGTGCCAGCAGTTTAGGAGGGGGCGACCTCCGCTACAATGAGCAGTTCTTC. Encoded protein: CASSLGGGDLRYNEQFF.

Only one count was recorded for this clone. Written as DNA, the CDR3 is TGTGCCAGCAGCTCAGAGCGGGGCCGACCGTACGAGCAGTACTTC. Its translation is CASSSERGRPYEQYF. The chain links TRBV5-5 to TRBJ2-5, with 7 positions matching TRBD2. The DNA end lines up better with TRBJ2-7; the J call may be wrong. CDR1 and CDR2 from the germline V gene are SGHKS and YYEKEE (reference sequence). The CDR3 covers 15 residues.

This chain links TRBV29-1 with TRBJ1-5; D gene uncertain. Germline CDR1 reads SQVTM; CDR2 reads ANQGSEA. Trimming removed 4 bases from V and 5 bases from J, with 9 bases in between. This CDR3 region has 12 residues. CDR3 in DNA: TGCAGCGTTGGGGCCCACGATCAGCCCCAGCATTTT. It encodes CSVGAHDQPQHF.

CDR3 sequence reads: CASSLDSPNSPLHF. Here the CDR3 DNA reads TGTGCCAGCAGCTTGGACAGTCCTAATTCACCCCTCCACTTT. This rearrangement joins TRBV5-5 to TRBJ1-6; D not resolved. CDR1 and CDR2 from the germline V gene are SGHKS and YYEKEE (reference sequence). There are 14 residues in the CDR3. The germline V and J ends were trimmed by 0 bases and 6 bases, with 7 bases remaining between them.

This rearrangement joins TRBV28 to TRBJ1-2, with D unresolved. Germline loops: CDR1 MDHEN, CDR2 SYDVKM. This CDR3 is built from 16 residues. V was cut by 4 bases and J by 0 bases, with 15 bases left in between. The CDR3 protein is CASSWAGRFTNYGYTF. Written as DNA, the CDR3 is TGTGCCAGCAGTTGGGCCGGTAGATTTACTAACTATGGCTACACCTTC.

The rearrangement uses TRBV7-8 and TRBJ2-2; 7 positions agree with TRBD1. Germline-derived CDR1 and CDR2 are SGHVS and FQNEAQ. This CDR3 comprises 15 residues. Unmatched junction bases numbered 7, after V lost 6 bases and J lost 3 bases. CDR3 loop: CASRRTGAYTGELFF. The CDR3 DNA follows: TGTGCCAGCAGACGGACAGGAGCTTACACCGGGGAGCTGTTTTTT.

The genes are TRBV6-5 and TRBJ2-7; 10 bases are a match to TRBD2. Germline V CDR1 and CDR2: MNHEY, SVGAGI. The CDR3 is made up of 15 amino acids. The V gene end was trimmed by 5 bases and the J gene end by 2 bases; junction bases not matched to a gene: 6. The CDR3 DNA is TGTGCCAGCAGTCCCCTAGCGGGGGTGCCCTACGAGCAGTACTTC. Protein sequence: CASSPLAGVPYEQYF.

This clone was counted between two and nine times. The CDR3 sequence is CASSARIDTQYF. DNA for the CDR3: TGCGCCAGCAGCGCCAGAATAGATACGCAGTATTTT. The gene calls are TRBV5-1 and TRBJ2-3; D is undetermined. CDR3 length: 12 residues. CDR1 SGHRS and CDR2 YFSETQ come from the germline V gene. V gave up 4 bases and J gave up 5 bases, with 8 bases separating them.